Listed here is a single TCR beta chain. Its recognized antigen is unknown. No much larger clonotype is one base removed from it; base qualities were not supplied. The patients picked for sequencing were ones in whom flow cytometry had shown an expansion of CD8+CD57+ cells. Every patient had a diagnosis of severe acquired aplastic anemia based on International Study of Aplastic Anemia and Agranulocytosis and Camitta criteria. No therapy had been received by the patients at the time of blood sampling. In the study, sorted CD4+ and CD8+ blood T cells from patients with severe aplastic anemia and from healthy subjects underwent deep sequencing of TCR repertoires. In the USA, patient enrollment took place under clinicaltrials.gov protocols 00001620, 01623167, 00001397, 00071045, 00081523 and 00961064. Ficoll-Paque density gradient centrifugation was used to isolate peripheral blood mononuclear cells. Before DNA was extracted, CD4+ and CD8+ T cells were sorted using either FACS or magnetic beads.

The record originates from a study of CD8+CD57+ T cells in acquired aplastic anemia listed by TCRdb under 2018. A note on the overall study: DNA extracted from sorted CD4+ and CD8+ cells had a mean of around 3 ug, with a range of about 0.18 to 27.4 ug. CD8+CD57+ expansion was defined as frequency above the mean frequency observed in healthy subjects. What the authors observed across the whole study: Patients and healthy controls showed no significant difference in CD8+ Simpson's diversity (P=0.060). Approximately 31 CD8+ CDR3 sequences were found in both patients and controls but appeared to be highly expressed in patients and within the immunodominant clones of the patients.

TCR beta VDJ combination and CDR3 sequence profiling used genomic DNA as the template. An Illumina HiSeq 2000 was used for TCR repertoire sequencing. The original pipeline was this. Repertoires were assessed using TRBV/TRBJ rearrangement plots, CDR3 size and DJ length profiles, and Simpson's diversity index. The most abundant DNA sequence in the deep sequencing data was taken as the immunodominant clone. CDR3 amino acid sequences were screened for sharing across subjects and compared with published repertoires and the VDJdb database. In-frame beta chains were kept once TCRdb had trimmed the public reads at Q25 with fastp and called clones with MiXCR. All rows with the same CDR3 protein become a single entry with the most common DNA and genes. The V and J calls shown here were made by TCRdb, not taken from the authors' results. Across this sample there are about 190,000 distinct CDR3 sequences, with roughly half seen only once. The ten top clones hold over 7.5% of the sample.

Sequencing was carried out using sorted CD4+, CD8+, or CD8+CD57+ T cells (not recorded which) from PBMCs. The receptor's source is a human donor with aplastic anemia.

CDR3 loop: CASSSVYEQYF. The bases are TGTGCCAGCAGCTCTGTCTACGAGCAGTACTTC. This receptor chain uses TRBV28 and TRBJ2-7, with no reliable assignment of the D segment. At the junction V is shortened by 6 bases and J by 3 bases, with 6 bases in between. The germline V gene encodes CDR1 MDHEN and CDR2 SYDVKM. From cysteine to phenylalanine, the CDR3 is 11 amino acids long. The only DNA kept is the CDR3, 33 bases in frame from the first base.